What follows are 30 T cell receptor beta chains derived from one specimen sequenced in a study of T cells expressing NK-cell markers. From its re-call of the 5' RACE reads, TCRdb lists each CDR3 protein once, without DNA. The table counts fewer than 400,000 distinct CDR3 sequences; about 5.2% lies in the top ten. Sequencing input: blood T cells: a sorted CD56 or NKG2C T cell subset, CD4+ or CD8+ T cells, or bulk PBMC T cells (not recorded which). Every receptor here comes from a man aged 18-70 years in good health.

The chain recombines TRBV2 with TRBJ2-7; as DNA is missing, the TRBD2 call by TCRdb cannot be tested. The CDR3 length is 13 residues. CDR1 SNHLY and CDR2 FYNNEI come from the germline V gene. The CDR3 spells CASSTGTSREQYF.

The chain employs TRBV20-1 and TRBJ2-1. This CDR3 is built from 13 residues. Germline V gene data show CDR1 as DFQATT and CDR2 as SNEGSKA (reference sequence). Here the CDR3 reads CSASTGHYNEQFF.

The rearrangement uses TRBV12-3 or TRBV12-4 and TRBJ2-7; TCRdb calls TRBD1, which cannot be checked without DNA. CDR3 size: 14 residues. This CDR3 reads CASTQWGVSYEQYF.

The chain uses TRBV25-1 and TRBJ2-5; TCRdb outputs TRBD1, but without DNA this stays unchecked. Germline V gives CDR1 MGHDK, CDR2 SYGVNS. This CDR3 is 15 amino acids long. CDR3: CASSEFGGRRETQYF.

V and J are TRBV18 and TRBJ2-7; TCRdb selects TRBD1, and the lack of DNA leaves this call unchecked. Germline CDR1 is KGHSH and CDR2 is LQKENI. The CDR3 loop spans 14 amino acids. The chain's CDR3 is CASSPTGTSYEQYF.

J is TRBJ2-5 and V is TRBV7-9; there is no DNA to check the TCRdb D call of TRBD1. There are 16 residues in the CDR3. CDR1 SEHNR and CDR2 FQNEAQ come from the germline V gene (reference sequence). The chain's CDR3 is CASSLVNWADQETQYF.

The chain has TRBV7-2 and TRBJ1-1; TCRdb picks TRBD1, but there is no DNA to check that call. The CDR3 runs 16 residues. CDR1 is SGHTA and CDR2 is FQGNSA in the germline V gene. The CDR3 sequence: CASSLDGLIGDTEAFF.

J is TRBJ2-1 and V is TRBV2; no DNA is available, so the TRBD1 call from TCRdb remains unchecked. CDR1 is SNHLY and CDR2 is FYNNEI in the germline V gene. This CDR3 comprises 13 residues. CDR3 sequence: CALGGRSYNEQFF.

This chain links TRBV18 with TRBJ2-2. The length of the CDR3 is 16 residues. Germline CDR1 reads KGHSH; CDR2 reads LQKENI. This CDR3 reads CASSSRDKTNTGELFF.

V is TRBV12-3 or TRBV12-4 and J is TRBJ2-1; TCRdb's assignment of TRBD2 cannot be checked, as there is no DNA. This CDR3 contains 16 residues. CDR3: CASSYGLAGGDNEQFF.

CDR3 loop: CASSEMGTGPQETQYF. The rearrangement uses TRBV6-1 and TRBJ2-5; TCRdb's assignment of TRBD1 cannot be checked, as there is no DNA. Germline V lookup: CDR1 MNHNS, CDR2 SASEGT. The CDR3 covers 16 residues.

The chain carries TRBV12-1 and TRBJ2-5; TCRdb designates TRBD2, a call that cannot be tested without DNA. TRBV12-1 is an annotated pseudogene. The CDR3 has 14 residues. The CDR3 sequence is CASSFQLAGKTQYF.

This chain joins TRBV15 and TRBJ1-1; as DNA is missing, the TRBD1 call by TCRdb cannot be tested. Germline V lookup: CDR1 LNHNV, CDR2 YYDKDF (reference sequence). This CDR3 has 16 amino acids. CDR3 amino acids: CATSFRSSGMRTEAFF.

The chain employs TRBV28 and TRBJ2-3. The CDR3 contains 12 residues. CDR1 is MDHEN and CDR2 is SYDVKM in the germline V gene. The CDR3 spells CASRSMLYTQYF.

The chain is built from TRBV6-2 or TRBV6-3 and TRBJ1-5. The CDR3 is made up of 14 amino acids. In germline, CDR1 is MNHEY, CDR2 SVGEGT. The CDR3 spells CASSSYSKNQPQHF.

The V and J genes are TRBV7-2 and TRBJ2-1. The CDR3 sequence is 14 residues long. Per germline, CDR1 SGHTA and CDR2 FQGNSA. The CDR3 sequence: CASSFGKDTNEQFF.

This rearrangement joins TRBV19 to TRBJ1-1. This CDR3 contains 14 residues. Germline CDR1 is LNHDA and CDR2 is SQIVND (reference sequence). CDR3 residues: CASSHNREGTEAFF.

The chain's CDR3 is CASSHLTGGRQNTEAFF. The chain carries TRBV12-3 or TRBV12-4 and TRBJ1-1; the D call of TRBD1 rests on TCRdb alone, since no DNA is present to check it. There are 17 residues in the CDR3.

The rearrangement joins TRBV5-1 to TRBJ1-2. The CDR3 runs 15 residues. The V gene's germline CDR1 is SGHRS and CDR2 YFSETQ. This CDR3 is CASSLTAGYDYGYTF. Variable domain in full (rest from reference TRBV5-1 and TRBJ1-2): KAGVTQTPRYLIKTRGQQVTLSCSPISGHRSVSWYQQTPGQGLQFLFEYFSETQRNKGNFPGRFSGRQFSNSRSEMNVSTLELGDSALYLCASSLTAGYDYGYTFGSGTRLTVV.

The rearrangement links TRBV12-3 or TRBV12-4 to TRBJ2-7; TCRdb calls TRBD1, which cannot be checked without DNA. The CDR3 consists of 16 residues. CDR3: CASANPRTGVRYEQYF.

The CDR3 spells CASSLDTGLNTGELFF. The gene calls are TRBV5-1 and TRBJ2-2. Germline V CDR1 and CDR2: SGHRS, YFSETQ. The CDR3 has 16 amino acids.

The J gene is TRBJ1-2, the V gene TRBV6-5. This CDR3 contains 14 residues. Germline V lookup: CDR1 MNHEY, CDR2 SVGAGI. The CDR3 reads CASSYRTGGYGYTF.

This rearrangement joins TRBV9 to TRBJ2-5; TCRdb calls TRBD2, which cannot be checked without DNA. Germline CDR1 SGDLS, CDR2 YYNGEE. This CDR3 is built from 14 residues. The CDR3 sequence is CASSPLRVEETQYF.

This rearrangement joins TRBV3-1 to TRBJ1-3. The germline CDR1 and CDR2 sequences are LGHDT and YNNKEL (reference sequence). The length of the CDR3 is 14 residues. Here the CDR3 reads CASSPLDSGNTIYF. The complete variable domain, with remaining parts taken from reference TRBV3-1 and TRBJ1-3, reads DTAVSQTPKYLVTQMGNDKSIKCEQNLGHDTMYWYKQDSKKFLKIMFSYNNKELIINETVPNRFSPKSPDKAHLNLHINSLELGDSAVYFCASSPLDSGNTIYFGEGSWLTVV.

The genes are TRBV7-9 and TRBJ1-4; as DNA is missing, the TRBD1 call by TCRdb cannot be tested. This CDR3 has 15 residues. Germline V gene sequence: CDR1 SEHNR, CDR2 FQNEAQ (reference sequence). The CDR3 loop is CASSFYRQMDEKLFF.

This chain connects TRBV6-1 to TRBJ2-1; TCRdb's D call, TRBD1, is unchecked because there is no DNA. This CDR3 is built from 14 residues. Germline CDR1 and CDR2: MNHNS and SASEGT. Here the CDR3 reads CASSPGQGGGEQFF.

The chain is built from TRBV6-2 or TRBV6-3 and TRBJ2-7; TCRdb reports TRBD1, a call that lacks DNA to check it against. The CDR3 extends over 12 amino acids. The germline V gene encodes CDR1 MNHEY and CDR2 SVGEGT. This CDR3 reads CASTDRTYEQYF.

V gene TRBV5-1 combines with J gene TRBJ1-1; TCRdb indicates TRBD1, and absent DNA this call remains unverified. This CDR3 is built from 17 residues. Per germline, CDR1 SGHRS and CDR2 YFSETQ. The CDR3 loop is CASRNTGTGGMQTEAFF.

CDR3 residues: CASSYYPPPANSPLHF. The chain employs TRBV6-5 and TRBJ1-6; TCRdb reports TRBD1, a call that lacks DNA to check it against. CDR3 length equals 16 residues. From germline, CDR1 is MNHEY and CDR2 SVGAGI.

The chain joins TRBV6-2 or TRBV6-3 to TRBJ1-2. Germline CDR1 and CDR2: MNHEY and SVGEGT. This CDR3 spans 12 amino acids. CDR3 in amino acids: CASSDGYYGYTF.